This TCR beta chain was captured by sequencing in a study of breast tumors, draining lymph nodes, adjacent tissues. General study points: The lymph node origin of tumor T cells was framed as consistent with a hypothesis, not demonstrated.

Samples came from axillary lymph nodes draining the breast cancer. A remark on this clonotype: Its antigen is not known. A clone one base away is much larger, so this may be a read error.

MiXCR, run by TCRdb on the multiplex PCR reads, gives a single entry per CDR3 protein. The profile covers 200,000 or so distinct CDR3 sequences, with roughly 29% appearing a single time and around 4.4% taken by the ten largest. The sample consisted of axillary lymph node tissue. The sequence came from a female donor with breast cancer. Some clones in this sample may be carry-over from other donors' samples.

CDR3 residues: CASRPAGPAGGPNGELFF. The CDR3 coding sequence is TGTGCCAGCAGGCCCGCGGGACCAGCGGGGGGGCCCAACGGGGAGCTGTTTTTT. The gene calls are TRBV6-1 and TRBJ2-2; 10 bases fit TRBD2. Germline CDR1 reads MNHNS; CDR2 reads SASEGT. The CDR3 covers 18 residues. V lost 6 bases and J lost 7; bases outside the gene matches: 17.